The clone carrying this T cell receptor beta chain was counted many times. What it binds is not known. This entry is derived from a study of T cells in Graves' hyperthyroidism and ophthalmopathy. Study overall: Peripheral blood specimens were obtained at initial diagnosis, prior to any treatment. Notes on the study in general: A median around six months before onset, the model predicted ophthalmopathy.

Stable Graves' hyperthyroidism meant no ophthalmopathy progression within 18 months. Uncontrolled infections, other autoimmune diseases, pregnancy or lactation led to exclusion of patients. RNA transcripts served as the template for amplifying TCR beta CDR3 regions. RT-PCR in the first round (using the HTBI primer set) targeted the TCR CDR3. TCRdb reprocessed the multiplex PCR reads with MiXCR, giving one entry per CDR3 protein. The data hold about 200,000 distinct CDR3 sequences, with 18% observed a single time. Trimming took 2 bases from V and 0 from J, leaving 14 bases between them. Germline assignment: CDR1 MNHNY and CDR2 SVGAGI (reference sequence). This CDR3 has 16 residues.

V gene TRBV6-6 combines with J gene TRBJ2-7; weak D call: TRBD1 (5 bases). The sequenced sample consisted of blood. The sequence derives from a man aged 40-50 years with Graves' hyperthyroidism. The CDR3, as DNA: TGTGCCAGCAGTTACGGGGCGGAGAGGAGCTCCTACGAGCAGTACTTC. It encodes CASSYGAERSSYEQYF.